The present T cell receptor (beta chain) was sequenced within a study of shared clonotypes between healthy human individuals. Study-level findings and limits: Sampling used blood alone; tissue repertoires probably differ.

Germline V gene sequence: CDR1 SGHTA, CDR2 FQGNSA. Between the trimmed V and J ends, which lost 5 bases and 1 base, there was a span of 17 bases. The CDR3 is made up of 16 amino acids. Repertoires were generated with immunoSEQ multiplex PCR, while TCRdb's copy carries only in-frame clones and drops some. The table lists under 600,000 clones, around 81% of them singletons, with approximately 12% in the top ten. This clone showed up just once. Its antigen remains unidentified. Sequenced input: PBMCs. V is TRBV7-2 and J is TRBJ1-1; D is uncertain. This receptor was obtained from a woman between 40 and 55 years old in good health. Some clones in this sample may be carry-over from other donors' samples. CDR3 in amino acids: CASSPRATAGNTEAFF. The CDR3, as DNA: TGTGCCAGCAGCCCACGGGCGACGGCGGGGAACACTGAAGCTTTCTTT.